One and the same sample provided the 2 T cell receptor beta chains below, sequenced in a study of T-cell memory formation after mild COVID-19. TCRdb processed the 5' RACE reads anew with MiXCR; each CDR3 protein has one entry. This repertoire shows 550,000 to 600,000 distinct CDR3 sequences, roughly 17% found once; its top ten account for about 8.1%. Sequencing input: PBMCs or a T cell subset sorted from them (not recorded which). The receptors shown here come from an adult woman who had mild COVID-19 (a few samples of this study predate the infection). Cell type and time point are not known.

This chain connects TRBV7-6 to TRBJ2-5, with a weak D call TRBD2 (6 bases). With 2 bases removed from V and 7 bases from J, the gap between germline ends came to 8 bases. The germline V gene has CDR1 SGHVS and CDR2 FNYEAQ. This CDR3 has 12 amino acids. CDR3 protein: CASSLLGGTQYF. The CDR3 region has the DNA TGTGCCAGCAGCTTACTCGGGGGGACCCAGTACTTC. Variable domain in full (rest from reference TRBV7-6 and TRBJ2-5): GAGVSQSPRYKVTKRGQDVALRCDPISGHVSLYWYRQALGQGPEFLTYFNYEAQQDKSGLPNDRFSAERPEGSISTLTIQRTEQRDSAMYRCASSLLGGTQYFGPGTRLLVL.

The table lists this clonotype with a few counts. The V gene is TRBV24-1, the J gene TRBJ2-1, with 8 bases that match TRBD1. The CDR3 spans 13 residues. Trimming at V came to 9 bases and at J to 4 bases, leaving 4 bases not matched to a gene. The germline CDR1 and CDR2 sequences are KGHDR and SFDVKD. The CDR3 spells CATGRTGYNEQFF. The CDR3 coding sequence is TGTGCCACCGGCAGGACAGGGTACAATGAGCAGTTCTTC.